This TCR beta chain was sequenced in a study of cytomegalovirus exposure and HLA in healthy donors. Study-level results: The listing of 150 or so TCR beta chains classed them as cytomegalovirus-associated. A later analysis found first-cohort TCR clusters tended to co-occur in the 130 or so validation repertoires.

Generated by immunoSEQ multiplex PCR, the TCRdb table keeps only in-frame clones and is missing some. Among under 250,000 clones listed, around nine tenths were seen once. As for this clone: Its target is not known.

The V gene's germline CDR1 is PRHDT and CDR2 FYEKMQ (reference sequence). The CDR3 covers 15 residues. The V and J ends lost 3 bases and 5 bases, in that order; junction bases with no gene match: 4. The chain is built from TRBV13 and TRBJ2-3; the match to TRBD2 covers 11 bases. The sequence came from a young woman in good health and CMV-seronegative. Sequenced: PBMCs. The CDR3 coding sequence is TGTGCCAGCAGCTTCTTACTAGCGGGAGTAGATACGCAGTATTTT. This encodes CASSFLLAGVDTQYF.